This entry describes one T cell receptor beta chain. Its specificity is unknown. V trimming: 5 bases; J trimming: 4 bases; junction bases outside the gene matches: 7. Germline-derived CDR1 and CDR2 are SGHTA and FQGNSA. The CDR3 loop spans 15 amino acids. The sample comes from a study of cytomegalovirus exposure and HLA in healthy donors. Study-wide points: A missense variant in DCLRE1C was later tied to TCR beta V- and J-gene trimming.

Primers included in the PCR were 60 Vbeta and 13 Jbeta primers. Clones were read by immunoSEQ multiplex PCR, and TCRdb kept only the in-frame ones, dropping some. This sample yields about 200,000 clones, of which roughly 77% are seen a single time; around 0.38% belongs to the top ten. This sequence joins TRBV7-2 and TRBJ2-1, with 8 bases fitting TRBD1. The clonotype comes from a male donor in good health and CMV-seropositive. The sample consisted of PBMCs. Here the CDR3 reads CASSVQGAGYNEQFF. CDR3 nucleotides: TGTGCCAGCAGCGTGCAGGGGGCCGGATACAATGAGCAGTTCTTC.